One sample yielded the 31 T cell receptor beta chains listed below, sequenced in a study of tissue T cells after allogeneic stem cell transplantation. Data came from immunoSEQ multiplex PCR; TCRdb stores just in-frame clones and leaves some out. The data show some 3,700 clones, with approximately 46% seen just once and 6.3% held by the top ten. Indicated time point: mouse harvest day 7 after allogeneic transplant. Mouse grafts combined 10^7 T-cell-depleted bone marrow cells with 10^6 splenic CD5+ T cells. Sequenced input: gut tissue. Every receptor here comes from a female BALB/c mouse given C57BL/6 T cells with graft-versus-host disease after an allogeneic hematopoietic cell transplant.

This clone counts as large. Gene names and germline refer to mouse. Read coverage stops 1 residue before the CDR3 terminus; the germline J gene supplies the remainder. The chain carries TRBV2 and TRBJ1-2; D remains ambiguous. This CDR3 comprises 14 residues. Germline V gene data show CDR1 as LGHNA and CDR2 as YSYQKL. V lost 0 bases to trimming and J lost 3 bases, with 8 bases between them. The DNA read from the CDR3 is TGTGCCAGCAGCCAAGAGGGGATGGACTCCGACTACACC. Residues: CASSQEGMDSDYT. Given in full, the CDR3 is CASSQEGMDSDYTF.

This clone was seen a few times. These gene names are mouse names. Coverage ceases 1 residue before the CDR3 finishes, and the germline J gene fills in the end. This sequence joins TRBV13-1 and TRBJ2-3; 9 positions match TRBD2. From germline, CDR1 is NSHNY and CDR2 SYGAGN. V trimming: 4 bases; J trimming: 4 bases; junction bases outside the gene matches: 4. There are 14 residues in the CDR3. CDR3: CASSLTGGSETLYF. CDR3 DNA (partial): TGTGCCAGCAGTTTAACTGGGGGGTCAGAAACGCTGTAT.

This clone was observed once. Mouse gene names apply. The CDR3 end falls 1 residue outside the read, so it is completed with the germline J gene. The genes are TRBV13-3 and TRBJ2-5; 11 bases are a match to TRBD2. With V trimmed by 4 bases and J by 0 bases, 4 bases remained unmatched. Germline CDR1 and CDR2: NNHDY and SYVADS. CDR3 length: 16 residues. The CDR3 sequence: CASSLGLGVNQDTQYF. The part of the CDR3 DNA that was read is TGTGCCAGCAGTCTGGGACTGGGGGTTAACCAAGACACCCAGTAC.

On this clone itself: Mouse germline and gene names are used. Read sequence stops 1 residue before the CDR3 end, and the germline J gene provides the missing end. The chain is built from TRBV23 and TRBJ1-2; the D call in the table, TRBD1, was not verified against the DNA. This CDR3 has 14 amino acids. CDR1 is KGHTA, CDR2 FQNQQP, per germline. The CDR3: CSSSQEGAGSDYTF. CDR3 bases read: TGCTCCAGCAGTCAAGAGGGGGCGGGGTCCGACTACACC. Filled out from reference TRBV23 and TRBJ1-2, the complete variable domain reads DAAVTQKPRYLIKMKGQEAEMKCIPEKGHTAVFWYQQKQSKELKFLIYFQNQQPLDQIDMVKERFSAVCPSSSLCSLGIRTCEAEDSALYLCSSSQEGAGSDYTFGSGTRLLVI.

Turning to this clone: One junction end disagrees with the germline gene, perhaps due to a read error. Genes and germline come from the mouse. The DNA ends 1 residue before the CDR3 does, and the rest of the CDR3 is filled in from the germline J gene. The chain uses TRBV16 and TRBJ2-5, with D maybe TRBD1 (6 bases). The CDR3 loop spans 15 amino acids. Germline CDR1 reads SGHSA; CDR2 reads FRNQAP. Incomplete CDR3 DNA: TGTGTAAGCAGCTTAGATCCCAGGGGCCAAGACACCCAGTAC. Translation: CVSSLDPRGQDTQY. The full CDR3 reads CVSSLDPRGQDTQYF.

This clone was recorded a few times. Genes and germline come from the mouse. The read ends 1 residue before the CDR3 terminus; that terminus is restored from the germline J gene. In the same sample, other DNA sequences code for this CDR3. The chain employs TRBV26 and TRBJ1-1; 9 positions agree with TRBD1. V gave up 3 bases and J gave up 4 bases; unmatched junction bases: 3. Germline V lookup: CDR1 KGHPV, CDR2 FQNQEV (reference sequence). CDR3 size: 14 residues. The CDR3 here is CASSLRQGGTEVFF. The part of the CDR3 DNA that was read is TGTGCCAGCAGTCTACGACAGGGGGGCACAGAAGTCTTC. The whole variable domain, filled in from reference TRBV26 and TRBJ1-1, reads NSKVIQTPRYLVKGQGQKAKMRCIPEKGHPVVFWYQQNKNNEFKFLINFQNQEVLQQIDMTEKRFSAECPSNSPCSLEIQSSEAGDSALYLCASSLRQGGTEVFFGKGTRLTVV.

This clone appeared a few times. The germline and genes are mouse ones. The sequenced fragment ends 1 residue before the CDR3 boundary, so the rest is inferred from the germline J gene. The V call is TRBV26, the J call TRBJ2-7, with 8 bases identical to TRBD1. Germline loops: CDR1 KGHPV, CDR2 FQNQEV (reference sequence). J was trimmed by 4 bases and V by 2 bases; bases with no gene match: 7. This CDR3 is 15 amino acids long. The chain's CDR3 is CASSLPGTGHYEQYF. The covered CDR3 bases are TGTGCCAGCAGTCTGCCGGGGACAGGCCATTATGAACAGTAC.

With respect to this clone: Any gene name here is a mouse gene name. The read stops 1 residue short of the end of the CDR3; the missing end is completed from the germline J gene. This chain links TRBV12-1 with TRBJ2-7, with D tentatively TRBD2 (5 bases). The germline gives CDR1 SGHSN, CDR2 HYEKVE. V was trimmed by 0 bases and J by 3 bases, leaving 14 bases between them. The CDR3 extends over 15 amino acids. CDR3 DNA, as far as it was read: TGTGCCAGCTCTCTCGAGGCTGGGCCGGTCTATGAACAGTAC. It codes for CASSLEAGPVYEQY. In full, the CDR3 reads CASSLEAGPVYEQYF.

Details on this clone: The gene symbols are mouse symbols. Read coverage stops 1 residue before the CDR3 terminus; the germline J gene supplies the remainder. The chain recombines TRBV16 with TRBJ2-3; D might be TRBD2 (5 bases). V lost 0 bases and J 0 bases, leaving 10 bases between the germline ends. Germline V CDR1 and CDR2: SGHSA, FRNQAP. This CDR3 is built from 16 residues. The CDR3 region is CASSLDLGTSAETLYF. The sequenced CDR3 bases are TGTGCAAGCAGCTTAGATCTGGGTACTAGTGCAGAAACGCTGTAT.

This clone was counted between two and nine times. Germline and genes here are mouse. The read falls 1 residue short of the CDR3 end, and the missing part is taken from the germline J gene. The V call is TRBV3, the J call TRBJ1-2; no clear D gene. The CDR3 spans 13 residues. Between the trimmed V and J ends, which lost 4 bases and 0 bases, there was a span of 6 bases. The V gene's germline CDR1 is SNHLY and CDR2 FYNGKV (reference sequence). CDR3 residues: CASSSQTNSDYTF. The sequenced CDR3 bases are TGTGCCAGCAGCTCTCAGACAAACTCCGACTACACC.

This clone is large in the sample. Mouse gene names apply. The CDR3 bases that were read are TGTGCCAGCAGTGATGCACCCATCTATGCTGAGCAGTTC. Protein: CASSDAPIYAEQF. The full CDR3 sequence reads CASSDAPIYAEQFF. The rearrangement links TRBV13-1 to TRBJ2-1; no reliable D call. Coverage ceases 1 residue before the CDR3 finishes, and the germline J gene fills in the end. Trimming pared 0 bases from V and 3 bases from J, leaving 7 bases between. The CDR3 totals 14 residues. CDR1 is NSHNY, CDR2 SYGAGN, per germline.

As for this clone: The genes and germline here are from mouse. The read falls 1 residue short of the CDR3 end, and the missing part is taken from the germline J gene. This chain connects TRBV26 to TRBJ1-3, with D possibly being TRBD1 (5 bases). CDR1 and CDR2 from the germline V gene are KGHPV and FQNQEV (reference sequence). V gave up 6 bases and J gave up 0 bases, with 12 bases separating them. The CDR3 loop spans 15 amino acids. The covered CDR3 bases are TGTGCCAGCAGCCCGGACATCTCTTCTGGAAATACGCTCTAT. Its protein product is CASSPDISSGNTLY. The complete CDR3 reads CASSPDISSGNTLYF. Full variable domain (outside the CDR3, taken from reference TRBV26 and TRBJ1-3): NSKVIQTPRYLVKGQGQKAKMRCIPEKGHPVVFWYQQNKNNEFKFLINFQNQEVLQQIDMTEKRFSAECPSNSPCSLEIQSSEAGDSALYLCASSPDISSGNTLYFGEGSRLIVV.

In its sample, this clone is medium-sized (0.01 to 0.1%). The gene names given are mouse names. The missing CDR3 end, 1 residue past where the read stops, is filled in from the germline J gene. The gene calls are TRBV26 and TRBJ1-3; a possible D gene is TRBD1 (6 bases). Germline lookup yields CDR1 KGHPV and CDR2 FQNQEV (reference sequence). The CDR3 loop spans 15 amino acids. Trimming shortened V by 6 bases and J by 0 bases, and 12 bases separated the two germline ends. CDR3 DNA, as far as it was read: TGTGCCAGCAGCCCGACAGGAAATTCTGGAAATACGCTCTAT. Translation: CASSPTGNSGNTLY. The entire CDR3 protein is CASSPTGNSGNTLYF.

Comment on this clone: Gene and germline names: mouse. The CDR3 is CASSPNRGQGDTQYF. The DNA read from the CDR3 is TGTGCCAGCAGCCCTAACAGGGGGCAGGGAGACACCCAGTAC. J is TRBJ2-5 and V is TRBV26; 9 bases align to TRBD1. The CDR3 end is not reached by the read, which stops 1 residue before it; the germline J gene fills it in. Trimming cost V 6 bases and J 5 bases; bases outside gene matches: 9. The CDR3 has 15 amino acids. CDR1 and CDR2 (germline): KGHPV, FQNQEV (reference sequence).

For this clone: Each gene name is a mouse one. The CDR3 is cut off 1 residue early in the read; its end comes from the germline J gene. V is TRBV16 and J is TRBJ2-3; D perhaps matches TRBD2 (7 bases). V shed 3 bases and J shed 0 bases, with 10 bases lying between them. The CDR3 covers 15 residues. Looked up from germline, CDR1 is SGHSA and CDR2 is FRNQAP. The CDR3 reads CASSLLGASAETLYF. CDR3 DNA (partial): TGTGCAAGCAGCTTGCTGGGGGCTAGTGCAGAAACGCTGTAT.

Comment on this clone: These gene names are mouse names. The CDR3 extends 1 residue past the end of the read, so its final part is completed from the germline J gene. The rearrangement links TRBV26 to TRBJ2-5, with 10 bases identical to TRBD1. Looked up from germline, CDR1 is KGHPV and CDR2 is FQNQEV (reference sequence). Germline trimming cut 4 bases from V and 4 bases from J; bases unmatched to any gene: 2. This CDR3 is 14 amino acids long. The CDR3 sequence is CASSPGQGKDTQYF. The CDR3 DNA, read in part, is TGTGCCAGCAGTCCGGGACAGGGGAAAGACACCCAGTAC.

For this clone: Gene names denote mouse genes. Coverage ceases 1 residue before the CDR3 finishes, and the germline J gene fills in the end. The V and J genes are TRBV19 and TRBJ2-4; D is uncertain. CDR1 and CDR2 (germline): FNHDT, SITEND (reference sequence). V was shortened by 5 bases and J by 0 bases, with 4 bases between the two germline ends. The CDR3 runs to 12 residues. The part of the CDR3 DNA that was read is TGTGCCAGCAGGCATAGTCAAAACACCTTGTAC. It encodes CASRHSQNTLY. The full CDR3 is CASRHSQNTLYF.

This clone was seen only once. Mouse germline and gene names are used. The CDR3 extends 1 residue past the end of the read, so its final part is completed from the germline J gene. V gene TRBV15 combines with J gene TRBJ2-7; no firm D call. V was trimmed by 3 bases and J by 7 bases, leaving 13 bases between them. This CDR3 comprises 13 residues. Germline V CDR1 and CDR2: SGHND, FRSKSL. The CDR3: CASSLSPVEEQYF. The sequenced part of the CDR3 DNA is TGTGCCAGCAGTTTGTCCCCGGTGGAGGAACAGTAC.

This clone has a handful of counts. Gene and germline names: mouse. The sequenced fragment ends 1 residue before the CDR3 boundary, so the rest is inferred from the germline J gene. This chain joins TRBV3 and TRBJ1-4, with TRBD1 matching 7 bases. V shed 5 bases, J shed 5 bases, and the junction held 5 bases outside the gene matches. The CDR3 loop spans 14 amino acids. Germline loops: CDR1 SNHLY, CDR2 FYNGKV (reference sequence). The DNA read from the CDR3 is TGTGCCAGCAGCCTGACAGGGAGAAACGAAAGATTATTT. Amino acids: CASSLTGRNERLF. The whole CDR3 protein is CASSLTGRNERLFF.

For this clone: Genes and germline are mouse. The read terminates 1 residue before the CDR3 end, so the remaining end is supplied by the germline J gene. The J gene is TRBJ2-4, the V gene TRBV26; no definite D call. Deletions cut 3 bases from V and 0 bases from J, with 4 bases between. Germline CDR1 reads KGHPV; CDR2 reads FQNQEV (reference sequence). CDR3 length equals 13 residues. The CDR3 sequence: CASSLNSQNTLYF. The part of the CDR3 DNA that was read is TGTGCCAGCAGTCTCAATAGTCAAAACACCTTGTAC.

In this sample, this clone is large. Genes here carry mouse names. The sequence runs out 1 residue before the end of the CDR3; the remainder is reconstructed from the germline J gene. The V and J genes are TRBV17 and TRBJ2-2; the D gene is possibly TRBD2 (7 bases). V lost 1 base and J lost 6, with 9 bases in between. CDR3 length: 14 amino acids. The germline gives CDR1 MNHDT, CDR2 YYDKIL. The CDR3 DNA, read in part, is TGTGCTAGCAGTAGAGTTGGGGGGCCCGGGCAGCTCTAC. It translates to CASSRVGGPGQLY. The full CDR3 is CASSRVGGPGQLYF.

As to this clone: The germline and genes are mouse ones. The read ends 1 residue before the CDR3 terminus; that terminus is restored from the germline J gene. The chain links TRBV23 to TRBJ1-3; the DNA was not compared with TRBD1, the D call given in the table. This CDR3 spans 16 amino acids. Germline loops: CDR1 KGHTA, CDR2 FQNQQP. CDR3 amino acids: CSSSQSGTLSGNTLYF. The covered CDR3 bases are TGCTCCAGCAGTCAATCGGGGACACTTTCTGGAAATACGCTCTAT.

To note about this clone: Each gene name is a mouse one. The read finishes 1 residue shy of the CDR3 end, and the germline J gene is used to complete it. V gene TRBV12-2 combines with J gene TRBJ2-5; D is unclear. Trimming left V 3 bases short and J 3 bases short, with 6 bases between. This CDR3 contains 12 residues. Germline CDR1 SGHLS, CDR2 HYDKME. The CDR3 DNA, read in part, is TGTGCCAGCTCTTCACAACAAGACACCCAGTAC. Its translation is CASSSQQDTQY. The whole CDR3 protein reads CASSSQQDTQYF.

This clone is termed medium-sized. These gene names are mouse names. The observed sequence ends 1 residue before the CDR3 terminus, with the missing tail filled in from the germline J gene. The rearrangement uses TRBV15 and TRBJ2-7, with D perhaps being TRBD1 or TRBD2 (5 bases each). Germline V gene sequence: CDR1 SGHND, CDR2 FRSKSL. The CDR3 contains 13 residues. V shed 5 bases and J shed 3 bases, with 11 bases lying between them. The sequenced CDR3 bases are TGTGCCAGCAGTCTCGGGACGGACTATGAACAGTAC. The encoded protein is CASSLGTDYEQY. The CDR3 in full is CASSLGTDYEQYF.

This clone rates as large. The gene symbols are mouse symbols. From the germline J gene comes the end of the CDR3, since the read stops 1 residue before it. The chain has TRBV16 and TRBJ1-2; D is uncertain. The germline V gene has CDR1 SGHSA and CDR2 FRNQAP. V was cut by 1 base and J by 4 bases, with 7 bases left in between. The CDR3 is 13 amino acids. CDR3 region: CASSLGGTSDYTF. CDR3 DNA, as far as it was read: TGTGCAAGCAGCTTAGGGGGTACCTCCGACTACACC.

Concerning this clone itself: Genes here carry mouse names. The read terminates 1 residue before the CDR3 end, so the remaining end is supplied by the germline J gene. The chain recombines TRBV26 with TRBJ1-2, with 10 bases aligning to TRBD1. Trimming took 0 bases from V and 2 from J; bases not matched to a gene: 0. This CDR3 contains 15 residues. From germline, CDR1 is KGHPV and CDR2 FQNQEV (reference sequence). CDR3 DNA (partial): TGTGCCAGCAGTCTGTCGGGACAGGGGAACTCCGACTACACC. Its protein product is CASSLSGQGNSDYT. The whole CDR3 reads CASSLSGQGNSDYTF.

As regards this clone: Gene names refer to mouse genes. The read ends 1 residue shy of where the CDR3 ends; the end is completed using the germline J gene. The chain is built from TRBV13-1 and TRBJ2-4, with TRBD2 matching 11 bases. V was clipped by 4 bases and J by 3 bases; unmatched bases: 4. Germline loops: CDR1 NSHNY, CDR2 SYGAGN. There are 15 residues in the CDR3. CDR3 bases read: TGTGCCAGCAGTCTCGACTGGGGGGGACAAAACACCTTGTAC. Amino acid sequence: CASSLDWGGQNTLY. The full CDR3 sequence reads CASSLDWGGQNTLYF.

About this clone itself: Germline and genes: mouse. Sequencing ends 1 residue short of the CDR3 end; the germline J gene provides the rest. The chain is built from TRBV13-2 and TRBJ2-3; 11 nucleotides match TRBD2. Germline V gene sequence: CDR1 NNHNN, CDR2 SYGAGS (reference sequence). Germline trimming cut 3 bases from V and 6 bases from J; bases unmatched to any gene: 3. This CDR3 spans 14 amino acids. The CDR3 bases that were read are TGTGCCAGCGGTGCCGGGACTGGGGGTGAAACGCTGTAT. This encodes CASGAGTGGETLY. The CDR3 in its entirety is CASGAGTGGETLYF.

This clone was seen once. The listed genes are named as in mouse. The read terminates 1 residue ahead of where the CDR3 ends, so the germline J gene completes it. V and J are TRBV19 and TRBJ1-5, with TRBD1 as a possible D gene (6 bases). The CDR3 spans 14 residues. The germline CDR1 and CDR2 sequences are FNHDT and SITEND (reference sequence). The V end was cut by 7 bases, the J end by 3 bases, with 14 bases between. The part of the CDR3 DNA that was read is TGTGCCAGCCCTCTGGGGGGGCGCAACCAGGCTCCGCTT. It specifies CASPLGGRNQAPL. The whole CDR3 protein is CASPLGGRNQAPLF.

A remark on this clone: Gene names follow the mouse nomenclature. The read terminates 1 residue ahead of where the CDR3 ends, so the germline J gene completes it. The chain employs TRBV26 and TRBJ1-3; D is undetermined. Germline V lookup: CDR1 KGHPV, CDR2 FQNQEV (reference sequence). Between the trimmed V and J ends, which lost 4 bases and 2 bases, there was a span of 6 bases. This CDR3 spans 13 amino acids. This CDR3 reads CASSPHPGNTLYF. The part of the CDR3 DNA that was read is TGTGCCAGCAGTCCCCACCCTGGAAATACGCTCTAT.

About this clone itself: The germline and genes are mouse ones. The CDR3 extends 1 residue past the end of the read, so its final part is completed from the germline J gene. The chain carries TRBV1 and TRBJ2-1, with no clear D. CDR3 length equals 10 residues. Germline CDR1 and CDR2: NSQYPW and LRSPGD (reference sequence). V was pared by 4 bases and J by 5 bases, with 0 bases between. The CDR3 loop is CTCSDAEQFF. The CDR3 bases that were read are TGCACCTGCAGTGATGCTGAGCAGTTC.